The 10 T cell receptor beta chains below all came from one sample that was sequenced in a study of early T cells in non-severe SARS-CoV-2 infection. TCRdb ran MiXCR on the 5' RACE reads and lists one entry per CDR3 protein. The sample lists some 67,000 distinct CDR3 sequences; 8% to 10% were seen once. The sequenced sample was whole blood, obtained at baseline. The receptors derive from an adult who was a healthcare worker with PCR-confirmed SARS-CoV-2 infection or an uninfected control (not recorded which).

This clonotype was picked up many times. The CDR3 coding sequence is TGTGCCAGCAGCACCAGACGCACAGATACGCAGTATTTT. Amino acids: CASSTRRTDTQYF. The V and J genes are TRBV7-3 and TRBJ2-3; the D is unclear. CDR1 is SGHTA and CDR2 is FQGTGA in the germline V gene. V lost 5 bases to trimming and J lost 1 base, with 7 bases between them. The CDR3 totals 13 residues.

This clonotype was counted a few times. J is TRBJ1-6 and V is TRBV9, with D possibly being TRBD1 (6 bases). The CDR3 has 14 residues. Trimming took 2 bases from V and 9 from J, leaving 12 bases between them. Germline loops: CDR1 SGDLS, CDR2 YYNGEE. The CDR3 region has the DNA TGTGCCAGCAGCGTGCGACAGGATCGTTCACCCCTCCACTTT. Translation gives CASSVRQDRSPLHF.

This clonotype was detected only a few times. The V gene is TRBV2, the J gene TRBJ2-1; 9 bases line up with TRBD2. Germline CDR1 SNHLY, CDR2 FYNNEI. CDR3 length equals 15 residues. V was clipped by 6 bases and J by 8 bases; unmatched bases: 11. The CDR3 spells CASRVTSGSADEQFF. The CDR3 nucleotides are TGTGCCAGCAGGGTTACTAGCGGGTCTGCAGATGAGCAGTTCTTC. The full variable domain, rest sourced from reference TRBV2 and TRBJ2-1, is EPEVTQTPSHQVTQMGQEVILRCVPISNHLYFYWYRQILGQKVEFLVSFYNNEISEKSEIFDDQFSVERPDGSNFTLKIRSTKLEDSAMYFCASRVTSGSADEQFFGPGTRLTVL.

This clonotype has ten or more counts. The chain has TRBV20-1 and TRBJ2-1, with 11 bases fitting TRBD2. With V trimmed by 0 bases and J by 5 bases, 3 bases remained unmatched. CDR1 is DFQATT, CDR2 SNEGSKA, per germline (reference sequence). This CDR3 is built from 15 residues. DNA for the CDR3: TGCAGTGCTAGAGATCGACTAGCGGGGAACAATGAGCAGTTCTTC. It encodes CSARDRLAGNNEQFF.

CDR3 region: CASSHTLGTEAFF. The CDR3 DNA is TGCGCCAGCAGCCACACCCTGGGGACTGAAGCTTTCTTT. This chain uses TRBV4-3 with TRBJ1-1, with D hard to call. V lost 3 bases, J lost 5 bases, and 10 bases lay in between. Germline-derived CDR1 and CDR2 are LGHNA and YSLEER. CDR3 length: 13 residues.

The CDR3 region has the DNA TGCAGTGCTAGATCGCCACCCGGAAAGGGACTAGCGGGAGAGACCCAGTACTTC. Translating it yields CSARSPPGKGLAGETQYF. The chain couples TRBV20-1 to TRBJ2-5, with 12 bases fitting TRBD2. Trimming at V came to 2 bases and at J to 4 bases, leaving 14 bases not matched to a gene. The CDR3 has 18 residues. Germline CDR1 DFQATT, CDR2 SNEGSKA (reference sequence).

There are a few counts of this clonotype. This chain uses TRBV19 with TRBJ1-5; no firm D call. The CDR3 is 16 residues long. V shed 5 bases and J shed 0 bases, with 14 bases lying between them. The germline CDR1 and CDR2 sequences are LNHDA and SQIVND (reference sequence). In DNA, the CDR3 is TGTGCCAGTAGTGAGGGAGGGTCGCGTAGCAATCAGCCCCAGCATTTT. This codes for CASSEGGSRSNQPQHF. The whole variable domain, filled in from reference TRBV19 and TRBJ1-5, reads DGGITQSPKYLFRKEGQNVTLSCEQNLNHDAMYWYRQDPGQGLRLIYYSQIVNDFQKGDIAEGYSVSREKKESFPLTVTSAQKNPTAFYLCASSEGGSRSNQPQHFGDGTRLSIL.

This clonotype showed up just a few times. The rearrangement uses TRBV27 and TRBJ2-1; D ambiguous. V was pared by 4 bases and J by 1 base, with 11 bases between. The CDR3 runs 15 residues. Germline lookup yields CDR1 MNHEY and CDR2 SMNVEV (reference sequence). CDR3 coding DNA: TGTGCCAGCAGTTCCTGGGGTCGGTCCTACAATGAGCAGTTCTTC. Protein sequence: CASSSWGRSYNEQFF.

The chain recombines TRBV30 with TRBJ2-2; 9 nucleotides agree with TRBD1. The germline gives CDR1 GTSNPN, CDR2 SVGIG (reference sequence). This CDR3 has 16 residues. J gave up 6 bases and V 2 bases, and 10 bases lay outside the gene matches. Written as DNA, the CDR3 is TGTGCCTGGAGTTCGACCGGGACAGGGAGAGCCGGGGAGCTGTTTTTT. Protein product: CAWSSTGTGRAGELFF.

This clonotype was counted many times. The chain uses TRBV7-9 and TRBJ2-3, with D perhaps matching TRBD1 (6 bases). Germline lookup yields CDR1 SEHNR and CDR2 FQNEAQ (reference sequence). This CDR3 comprises 13 residues. V shed 2 bases and J shed 6 bases, with 9 bases lying between them. In nucleotides, the CDR3 is TGTGCCAGCAGCTTACAGGGGCGGGATACGCAGTATTTT. Translation: CASSLQGRDTQYF.